These 16 T cell receptor beta chains share one sample of origin, sequenced in a study of T cell responses to AZD1222 COVID-19 vaccine. TCRdb keeps only in-frame clones here, not all; method: immunoSEQ multiplex PCR. The table lists about 64,000 clones, 90% to 95% of them singletons. This sample comprised peripheral blood, obtained 28 days after the second dose of the MenACWY control vaccine. The receptors were gathered from an adult who received the MenACWY meningococcal vaccine as a control.

The chain is built from TRBV4-1 and TRBJ1-1; 9 nucleotides line up with TRBD1. The CDR3 has 14 residues. Unmatched junction bases numbered 5, after V lost 1 base and J lost 8 bases. Germline-derived CDR1 and CDR2 are MGHRA and YSYEKL. CDR3: CASSQVDDRGEAFF. CDR3 DNA: TGCGCCAGCAGCCAAGTCGATGACAGGGGGGAAGCTTTCTTT.

V and J are TRBV28 and TRBJ1-3; D not resolved. Germline CDR1 is MDHEN and CDR2 is SYDVKM. The CDR3 has 15 amino acids. V was cut by 7 bases and J by 4 bases, with 17 bases left in between. The CDR3 sequence is CASMVMPATGNTIYF. The CDR3 DNA reads as TGTGCCAGCATGGTCATGCCCGCGACGGGAAACACCATATATTTT.

This clone was detected only once. This chain joins TRBV30 and TRBJ1-5; D gene uncertain. From germline, CDR1 is GTSNPN and CDR2 SVGIG (reference sequence). Deletions cut 2 bases from V and 0 bases from J, with 11 bases between. The CDR3 consists of 15 residues. In DNA, the CDR3 is TGTGCCTGGAGTTCCTCGTCATTTAGCAATCAGCCCCAGCATTTT. Protein product: CAWSSSSFSNQPQHF. The full variable domain, rest sourced from reference TRBV30 and TRBJ1-5, is SQTIHQWPATLVQPVGSPLSLECTVEGTSNPNLYWYRQAAGRGLQLLFYSVGIGQISSEVPQNLSASRPQDRQFILSSKKLLLSDSGFYLCAWSSSSFSNQPQHFGDGTRLSIL.

This sequence joins TRBV11-3 and TRBJ2-5; 7 positions match TRBD1. CDR1 and CDR2 from the germline V gene are SGHNT and YENEEA. The CDR3 spans 13 residues. Germline trimming cut 5 bases from V and 4 bases from J; bases unmatched to any gene: 4. The CDR3: CASSRQGGETQYF. The CDR3 DNA reads TGTGCCAGCAGCCGACAGGGCGGAGAGACCCAGTACTTC.

V and J are TRBV10-3 and TRBJ2-1, with D maybe TRBD1 (5 bases). The germline CDR1 and CDR2 sequences are ENHRY and SYGVKD. With 8 bases removed from V and 4 bases from J, the gap between germline ends came to 12 bases. This CDR3 contains 13 residues. CDR3 amino acids: CAIQTELYNEQFF. The CDR3 bases are TGTGCCATCCAGACAGAGTTATACAATGAGCAGTTCTTC.

The J gene is TRBJ1-5, the V gene TRBV12-5; D unclear. V dropped 5 bases and J dropped 4 bases, with 3 bases sitting between them. Germline V gives CDR1 LGHNT, CDR2 FRNRAP. The CDR3 runs to 11 residues. The CDR3 DNA reads as TGTGCTAGTGGTCTTAATCAGCCCCAGCATTTT. This gives the protein CASGLNQPQHF. Combining the CDR3 with reference TRBV12-5 and TRBJ1-5 gives the whole variable domain DARVTQTPRHKVTEMGQEVTMRCQPILGHNTVFWYRQTMMQGLELLAYFRNRAPLDDSGMPKDRFSAEMPDATLATLKIQPSEPRDSAVYFCASGLNQPQHFGDGTRLSIL.

V usage is TRBV6-2 or TRBV6-3 and J usage is TRBJ2-7; tentatively, D is TRBD1 (6 bases). Deletions cut 0 bases from V and 7 bases from J, with 13 bases between. CDR1 and CDR2 from the germline V gene are MNHEY and SVGEGT. The CDR3 has 14 amino acids. The CDR3 loop is CASSYSTWGQEQYF. The CDR3 region has the DNA TGTGCCAGCAGTTACTCGACGTGGGGGCAAGAGCAGTACTTC.

The J gene is TRBJ1-4, the V gene TRBV9; 8 nucleotides line up with TRBD1. Germline V gene sequence: CDR1 SGDLS, CDR2 YYNGEE. Germline trimming cut 3 bases from V and 5 bases from J; bases unmatched to any gene: 3. The CDR3 extends over 14 amino acids. CDR3 in DNA: TGTGCCAGCAGCGCCTGGACAGGGAATGAAAAACTGTTTTTT. Translating it yields CASSAWTGNEKLFF.

The rearrangement links TRBV4-1 to TRBJ2-3; unclear D gene. Trimming shortened V by 4 bases and J by 2 bases, and 7 bases separated the two germline ends. There are 13 residues in the CDR3. Germline V gene data show CDR1 as MGHRA and CDR2 as YSYEKL. The CDR3 sequence is CASSLWITDTQYF. The CDR3 DNA reads TGCGCCAGCAGCCTATGGATCACAGATACGCAGTATTTT.

V usage is TRBV27 and J usage is TRBJ2-7; a weak D match, TRBD2 (5 bases). The germline V gene encodes CDR1 MNHEY and CDR2 SMNVEV (reference sequence). V shed 5 bases and J shed 3 bases, with 14 bases lying between them. The CDR3 runs to 14 residues. DNA of the CDR3: TGTGCCAGCAGTCTTACGGACGGGATCTACGAGCAGTACTTC. This gives the protein CASSLTDGIYEQYF.

The chain carries TRBV3-1 (or the pseudogene TRBV3-2) and TRBJ2-1, with a tentative D call TRBD2 (5 bases). Germline V gene sequence: CDR1 LGHDT, CDR2 YNNKEL (reference sequence). There are 17 residues in the CDR3. With 1 base removed from V and 7 bases from J, the gap between germline ends came to 20 bases. In nucleotides, the CDR3 is TGTGCCAGCAGCCAAGGCGGCGGAAGCGGCCCCCGGAATGAGCAGTTCTTC. Its protein is CASSQGGGSGPRNEQFF.

For the CDR3, the DNA is TGTGCCTCCCTGGGGAACACCATATATTTT. Protein sequence: CASLGNTIYF. The chain employs TRBV30 and TRBJ1-3; no reliable D call. The CDR3 totals 10 residues. V was trimmed by 7 bases and J by 7 bases, leaving 8 bases between them. CDR1 and CDR2 (germline): GTSNPN, SVGIG (reference sequence). The whole variable domain, filled in from reference TRBV30 and TRBJ1-3, reads SQTIHQWPATLVQPVGSPLSLECTVEGTSNPNLYWYRQAAGRGLQLLFYSVGIGQISSEVPQNLSASRPQDRQFILSSKKLLLSDSGFYLCASLGNTIYFGEGSWLTVV.

The rearrangement joins TRBV19 to TRBJ2-5; either TRBD1 or TRBD2 may supply D (5 bases each). This CDR3 region has 16 residues. The germline V gene has CDR1 LNHDA and CDR2 SQIVND (reference sequence). V was shortened by 5 bases and J by 2 bases, with 18 bases between the two germline ends. DNA for the CDR3: TGTGCCAGTAGTTCCATAAGGGGAGAGGAACAAGAGACCCAGTACTTC. Amino acids: CASSSIRGEEQETQYF. The full variable domain, completed using reference TRBV19 and TRBJ2-5, is DGGITQSPKYLFRKEGQNVTLSCEQNLNHDAMYWYRQDPGQGLRLIYYSQIVNDFQKGDIAEGYSVSREKKESFPLTVTSAQKNPTAFYLCASSSIRGEEQETQYFGPGTRLLVL.

DNA for the CDR3: TGTGCCAGCAGTAGCCAGGCCTCCTACGAGCAGTACTTC. Translated: CASSSQASYEQYF. The chain links TRBV6-5 to TRBJ2-7; D remains ambiguous. The CDR3 contains 13 residues. Germline CDR1 and CDR2: MNHEY and SVGAGI. V was shortened by 5 bases and J by 0 bases, with 8 bases between the two germline ends.

The chain couples TRBV11-2 to TRBJ1-1; D ambiguous. The V gene's germline CDR1 is SGHAT and CDR2 FQNNGV. Trimming removed 5 bases from V and 0 bases from J, with 13 bases in between. CDR3 size: 15 residues. The CDR3 here is CASSPSSIMNTEAFF. CDR3 nucleotide sequence: TGTGCCAGCAGCCCGAGCAGTATTATGAACACTGAAGCTTTCTTT.

The chain carries TRBV30 and TRBJ1-4; D perhaps matches TRBD1 (6 bases). The CDR3 totals 12 residues. Deletions cut 7 bases from V and 6 bases from J, with 12 bases between. CDR1 is GTSNPN and CDR2 is SVGIG in the germline V gene (reference sequence). The CDR3 loop reads CASDSGDEKLFF. In nucleotides, the CDR3 is TGTGCCTCGGACAGCGGAGATGAAAAACTGTTTTTT.